These 32 T cell receptor beta chains originate from one sample sequenced in a study of blood T cell repertoires in COVID-19. Clones were read by immunoSEQ multiplex PCR, and TCRdb kept only the in-frame ones, dropping some. The sample includes some 140,000 clones, 60% to 85% of them seen just once. Sequenced input: peripheral blood. Source of these receptors: an elderly man with acute or convalescent COVID-19.

The CDR3 sequence is CASSYSIQGGPIAQDTQYF. The CDR3 bases are TGTGCCAGCAGTTACTCGATCCAGGGGGGCCCAATTGCCCAAGATACGCAGTATTTT. The chain couples TRBV6-2 or TRBV6-3 to TRBJ2-3, with D possibly being TRBD1 (7 bases). V gave up 0 bases and J gave up 5 bases, with 24 bases separating them. The CDR3 has 19 residues. Germline V CDR1 and CDR2: MNHEY, SVGEGT.

V usage is TRBV2 and J usage is TRBJ1-1; 7 positions match TRBD1. Trimming cost V 5 bases and J 11 bases; bases outside gene matches: 11. Germline loops: CDR1 SNHLY, CDR2 FYNNEI. The CDR3 sequence is 13 residues long. This CDR3 is CASSKEGAPTAFF. The CDR3 bases are TGTGCCAGCAGTAAAGAGGGGGCTCCGACGGCTTTCTTT.

J is TRBJ2-7 and V is TRBV3-1 (or the pseudogene TRBV3-2); perhaps TRBD2 as D (6 bases). V was cut by 8 bases and J by 2 bases, with 13 bases left in between. The CDR3 has 13 residues. Germline values: CDR1 LGHDT, CDR2 YNNKEL (reference sequence). CDR3 residues: CASSTGTAYEQYF. Here the CDR3 DNA reads TGTGCCAGCTCGACCGGGACTGCCTACGAGCAGTACTTC.

The chain employs TRBV9 and TRBJ2-5; 9 bases align to TRBD2. The CDR3 runs 14 residues. CDR1 is SGDLS, CDR2 YYNGEE, per germline. Germline trimming cut 3 bases from V and 3 bases from J; bases unmatched to any gene: 3. In DNA, the CDR3 is TGTGCCAGCAGCGCCAGACTAGCGGAAGAGACCCAGTACTTC. Its protein product is CASSARLAEETQYF.

This clone turned up a few times. The chain carries TRBV5-1 and TRBJ1-2; 7 bases are a match to TRBD1. The ends lost 4 bases at V and 4 bases at J; junction bases unmatched: 7. Germline values: CDR1 SGHRS, CDR2 YFSETQ. This CDR3 comprises 14 residues. The CDR3 spells CASSTGTDLYGYTF. The CDR3 coding sequence is TGCGCCAGCAGCACGGGGACAGACCTCTATGGCTACACCTTC.

The rearrangement uses TRBV2 and TRBJ2-2; D might be TRBD1 (5 bases). CDR3 length equals 13 residues. Germline V lookup: CDR1 SNHLY, CDR2 FYNNEI. The V and J ends lost 8 bases and 2 bases respectively, with 9 bases between them. The CDR3 DNA reads as TGTGCCAGCGGGCAGGGCAACACCGGGGAGCTGTTTTTT. The encoded protein is CASGQGNTGELFF.

The genes are TRBV2 and TRBJ1-1; the D is unclear. Trimming pared 1 base from V and 5 bases from J, leaving 5 bases between. Germline CDR1 and CDR2: SNHLY and FYNNEI. This CDR3 has 12 residues. The CDR3 reads CASSEVRTEAFF. The CDR3 DNA sequence: TGTGCCAGCAGTGAAGTGCGGACTGAAGCTTTCTTT.

This chain links TRBV10-1 with TRBJ2-7; TRBD1 matches 8 bases. Unmatched junction bases numbered 16, after V lost 9 bases and J lost 3 bases. The CDR3 contains 16 residues. CDR1 is WNHNN and CDR2 is SYGVQD in the germline V gene (reference sequence). CDR3 coding DNA: TGCGCCAGTAAACCATTTCCGGGACAGGCCGGCTACGAGCAGTACGTC. This sequence encodes CASKPFPGQAGYEQYV.

The rearrangement joins TRBV4-1 to TRBJ1-5; no reliable D call. CDR1 and CDR2 (germline): MGHRA, YSYEKL. There are 14 residues in the CDR3. Trimming removed 4 bases from V and 7 bases from J, with 14 bases in between. CDR3 amino acids: CASSLGGPWQPQHF. Written as DNA, the CDR3 is TGCGCCAGCAGCCTAGGAGGTCCTTGGCAGCCCCAGCATTTT.

The chain combines TRBV3-1 (or the pseudogene TRBV3-2) with TRBJ2-3, with TRBD2 matching over 9 bases. J lost 2 bases, V lost 1 base, and 10 bases had no gene match. Germline CDR1 is LGHDT and CDR2 is YNNKEL (reference sequence). The CDR3 length is 18 residues. CDR3 protein: CASSQVLSGGPLTDTQYF. The CDR3 DNA is TGTGCCAGCAGCCAAGTTTTAAGCGGGGGGCCGCTCACAGATACGCAGTATTTT.

This clone was detected a few times. The chain is built from TRBV5-4 and TRBJ1-1, with unresolved D. With 3 bases removed from V and 1 base from J, the gap between germline ends came to 10 bases. Germline loops: CDR1 SGHNT, CDR2 YYREEE (reference sequence). The CDR3 extends over 14 amino acids. The CDR3 coding sequence is TGTGCCAGCAGCTCCCAATCGGGGAACACTGAAGCTTTCTTT. It codes for CASSSQSGNTEAFF.

This chain links TRBV7-2 with TRBJ2-4; 7 bases line up with TRBD1. Germline assignment: CDR1 SGHTA and CDR2 FQGNSA. The CDR3 spans 17 residues. V lost 3 bases to trimming and J lost 0 bases; unmatched junction nucleotides: 8. CDR3: CASSLERTGVAKNIQYF. The CDR3 DNA reads as TGTGCCAGCAGCTTGGAACGGACAGGCGTAGCCAAAAACATTCAGTACTTC.

The CDR3 spells CAKSPRESPQDEQFF. CDR3 DNA sequence: TGTGCAAAATCACCCCGGGAGAGCCCACAAGATGAGCAGTTCTTC. This sequence joins TRBV12-2 and TRBJ2-1; no DNA check was done on the table's D call, TRBD2. TRBV12-2 has pseudogene status. The length of the CDR3 is 15 residues.

The gene calls are TRBV11-3 and TRBJ1-6; D not resolved. Germline CDR1 is SGHNT and CDR2 is YENEEA. This CDR3 region has 16 residues. The germline V and J ends were trimmed by 6 bases and 3 bases, with 15 bases remaining between them. The CDR3 loop is CASRPNTELYNSPLHF. CDR3 sequence (DNA): TGTGCCAGCAGACCAAACACAGAACTCTATAATTCACCCCTCCACTTT.

The chain uses TRBV4-1 and TRBJ1-2; 7 nucleotides align to TRBD1. The trim removed 5 bases at V and 5 bases at J, leaving 11 bases unmatched. The germline CDR1 and CDR2 sequences are MGHRA and YSYEKL. The CDR3 consists of 15 residues. For the CDR3, the DNA is TGCGCCAGCAGCACCCGACAGGGCGCTTCGTATGGCTACACCTTC. It translates to CASSTRQGASYGYTF.

The V and J genes are TRBV7-2 and TRBJ2-1, with 10 nucleotides matching TRBD2. The CDR3 contains 17 residues. In germline, CDR1 is SGHTA, CDR2 FQGNSA. Trimming took 3 bases from V and 8 from J; bases not matched to a gene: 13. CDR3 in DNA: TGTGCCAGCAGCTTTAGCGGGGGGACTACTCTTTTAGATGAGCAGTTCTTC. This encodes CASSFSGGTTLLDEQFF.

This clone was counted a few times. V gene TRBV28 combines with J gene TRBJ2-2, with 10 bases identical to TRBD2. Germline CDR1 is MDHEN and CDR2 is SYDVKM. V lost 6 bases to trimming and J lost 7 bases; unmatched junction nucleotides: 5. The CDR3 loop spans 14 amino acids. The CDR3 DNA follows: TGTGCCAGCAGAATTAGCGGGGGGAGCGGGGAGCTGTTTTTT. This gives the protein CASRISGGSGELFF. Full variable domain (remainder filled in from reference TRBV28 and TRBJ2-2): DVKVTQSSRYLVKRTGEKVFLECVQDMDHENMFWYRQDPGLGLRLIYFSYDVKMKEKGDIPEGYSVSREKKERFSLILESASTNQTSMYLCASRISGGSGELFFGEGSRLTVL.

The chain recombines TRBV27 with TRBJ1-1, with D possibly being TRBD1 (5 bases). Germline CDR1 MNHEY, CDR2 SMNVEV (reference sequence). Between the trimmed V and J ends, which lost 3 bases and 5 bases, there was a span of 16 bases. The CDR3 totals 15 residues. The CDR3 bases are TGTGCCAGCAGTTTTGAATCCTGGGGGGGGACTGAAGCTTTCTTT. Its translation is CASSFESWGGTEAFF.

The sample holds one count of this clone. This chain uses TRBV15 with TRBJ2-3; 7 positions match TRBD2. Germline loops: CDR1 LNHNV, CDR2 YYDKDF (reference sequence). Germline trimming cut 3 bases from V and 3 bases from J; bases unmatched to any gene: 3. CDR3 length: 14 residues. CDR3 region: CATSSMGGTDTQYF. The CDR3 DNA reads TGTGCCACCAGCAGTATGGGGGGGACAGATACGCAGTATTTT.

This clone was recorded once. This chain links TRBV29-1 with TRBJ2-7, with D possibly matching TRBD1 (6 bases). With 5 bases removed from V and 0 bases from J, the gap between germline ends came to 23 bases. Per germline, CDR1 SQVTM and CDR2 ANQGSEA. The CDR3 is 17 residues long. CDR3 nucleotide sequence: TGCAGCGTTAAAGTACAACACAGGGATAGTTACTCCTACGAGCAGTACTTC. Amino acid sequence: CSVKVQHRDSYSYEQYF.

The V call is TRBV5-5, the J call TRBJ1-4; 9 positions match TRBD1. With V trimmed by 1 base and J by 6 bases, 7 bases remained unmatched. CDR3 length: 16 amino acids. Germline V gene lookup returns CDR1 SGHKS and CDR2 YYEKEE (reference sequence). This chain's CDR3 is CASSLSLGQGHEKLFF. CDR3 in DNA: TGTGCCAGCAGCTTGTCTTTGGGACAGGGTCATGAAAAACTGTTTTTT.

The rearrangement links TRBV11-2 to TRBJ2-5, with D maybe TRBD2 (7 bases). Germline V CDR1 and CDR2: SGHAT, FQNNGV. V gave up 8 bases and J gave up 2 bases, with 12 bases separating them. The CDR3 runs to 13 residues. The CDR3 bases are TGTGCCAGCGGCGGGGGACAACAAGAGACCCAGTACTTC. Protein sequence: CASGGGQQETQYF.

The chain joins TRBV7-2 to TRBJ2-7; 10 bases are shared with TRBD2. This CDR3 has 16 amino acids. The J segment lost 6 bases and the V segment lost 5 bases, leaving 13 bases of the junction unmatched. CDR1 SGHTA and CDR2 FQGNSA come from the germline V gene. Written as DNA, the CDR3 is TGTGCCAGCAGCCCCGGGCCTAGCGGGGGAACGCCCGAGCAGTACTTC. Translating it yields CASSPGPSGGTPEQYF.

V is TRBV15 and J is TRBJ2-1, with 8 bases identical to TRBD1. Trimming removed 4 bases from V and 5 bases from J; junction bases left unmatched: 10. This CDR3 spans 16 amino acids. Per germline, CDR1 LNHNV and CDR2 YYDKDF (reference sequence). The chain's CDR3 is CATSTTTGENHNEQFF. In DNA form, the CDR3 reads TGTGCCACCAGCACCACGACAGGGGAAAACCACAATGAGCAGTTCTTC.

This clone was counted a single time. The chain employs TRBV11-2 and TRBJ2-1, with 8 bases matching TRBD1. After removal of 0 bases from V and 2 bases from J, the junction contained 9 bases not matched to a gene. This CDR3 has 18 amino acids. CDR1 and CDR2 (germline): SGHAT, FQNNGV. This CDR3 reads CASSLDSEDRVAYNEQFF. The CDR3, as DNA: TGTGCCAGCAGCTTAGATTCTGAGGACAGGGTAGCCTACAATGAGCAGTTCTTC.

The table lists this clone with a few counts. The chain links TRBV14 to TRBJ1-1; unclear D gene. Trimming shortened V by 0 bases and J by 4 bases, and 9 bases separated the two germline ends. The CDR3 covers 14 residues. Germline lookup yields CDR1 SGHDN and CDR2 FVKESK. The CDR3 spells CASSQESWSTEAFF. The CDR3 DNA is TGTGCCAGCAGCCAAGAATCATGGAGCACTGAAGCTTTCTTT.

This clone was seen once. The V and J genes are TRBV14 and TRBJ2-3; tentative D call: TRBD1 (5 bases). Germline CDR1 is SGHDN and CDR2 is FVKESK. The CDR3 covers 13 residues. The V gene lost 4 bases and the J gene lost 8 bases, with 13 bases spanning the gap. Here the CDR3 reads CASSRSGQGTQYF. The CDR3 nucleotides are TGTGCCAGCAGCCGGTCTGGGCAGGGTACGCAGTATTTT.

This chain joins TRBV10-3 and TRBJ2-3; D may be TRBD2 (6 bases). CDR1 and CDR2 (germline): ENHRY, SYGVKD. The CDR3 has 14 amino acids. Trimming pared 4 bases from V and 2 bases from J, leaving 10 bases between. This CDR3 reads CAISGPSATDTQYF. The CDR3 DNA follows: TGTGCCATCAGTGGCCCTAGCGCCACAGATACGCAGTATTTT.

The chain recombines TRBV11-2 with TRBJ2-5, with D perhaps TRBD2 (6 bases). The CDR3 covers 15 residues. The germline V and J ends were trimmed by 1 base and 7 bases, with 16 bases remaining between them. Germline assignment: CDR1 SGHAT and CDR2 FQNNGV. CDR3 in DNA: TGTGCCAGCAGCTTAGGAAACGCGGACTACGGGACCCAGTACTTC. Its translation is CASSLGNADYGTQYF. The full variable domain, in which reference TRBV11-2 and TRBJ2-5 provide the parts outside the CDR3, is EAGVAQSPRYKIIEKRQSVAFWCNPISGHATLYWYQQILGQGPKLLIQFQNNGVVDDSQLPKDRFSAERLKGVDSTLKIQPAKLEDSAVYLCASSLGNADYGTQYFGPGTRLLVL.

V and J are TRBV27 and TRBJ1-5; D is unclear. CDR3 length equals 16 residues. V was cut by 5 bases and J by 1 base, with 15 bases left in between. Germline V lookup: CDR1 MNHEY, CDR2 SMNVEV (reference sequence). The chain's CDR3 is CASSPRVAASNQPQHF. Written as DNA, the CDR3 is TGTGCCAGCAGTCCACGGGTGGCAGCGAGCAATCAGCCCCAGCATTTT.

The chain has TRBV7-9 and TRBJ1-2; no firm D call. The CDR3 loop spans 13 amino acids. From germline, CDR1 is SEHNR and CDR2 FQNEAQ (reference sequence). Trimming took 3 bases from V and 4 from J, leaving 9 bases between them. CDR3: CASSLEGFYGYTF. CDR3 DNA: TGTGCCAGCAGCTTGGAGGGTTTCTATGGCTACACCTTC.

The chain couples TRBV18 to TRBJ1-2; 7 positions agree with TRBD1. Germline-derived CDR1 and CDR2 are KGHSH and LQKENI. The CDR3 is 16 residues long. Trimming removed 3 bases from V and 0 bases from J; junction bases left unmatched: 7. The CDR3 region is CASSPRQGGTNYGYTF. CDR3 nucleotide sequence: TGTGCCAGCTCACCGCGACAGGGCGGGACTAACTATGGCTACACCTTC.